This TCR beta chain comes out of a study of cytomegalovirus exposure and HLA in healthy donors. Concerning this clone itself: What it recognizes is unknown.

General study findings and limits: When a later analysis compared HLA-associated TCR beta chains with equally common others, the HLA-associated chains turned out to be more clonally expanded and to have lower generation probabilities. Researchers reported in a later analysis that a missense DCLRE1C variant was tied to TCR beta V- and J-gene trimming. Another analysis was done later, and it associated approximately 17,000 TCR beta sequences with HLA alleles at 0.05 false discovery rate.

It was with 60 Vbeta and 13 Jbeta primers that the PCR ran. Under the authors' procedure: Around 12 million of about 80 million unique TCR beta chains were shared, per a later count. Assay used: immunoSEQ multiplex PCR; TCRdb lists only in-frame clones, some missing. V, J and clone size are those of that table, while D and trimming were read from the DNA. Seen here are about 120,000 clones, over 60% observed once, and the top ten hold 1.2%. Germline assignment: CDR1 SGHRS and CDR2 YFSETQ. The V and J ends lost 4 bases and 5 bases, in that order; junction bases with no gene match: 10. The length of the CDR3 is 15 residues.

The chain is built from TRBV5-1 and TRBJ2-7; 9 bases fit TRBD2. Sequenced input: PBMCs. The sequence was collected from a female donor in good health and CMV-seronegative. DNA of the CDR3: TGCGCCAGCAGCCTACTAGCGGGTCCGGGAAACGAGCAGTACTTC. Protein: CASSLLAGPGNEQYF.